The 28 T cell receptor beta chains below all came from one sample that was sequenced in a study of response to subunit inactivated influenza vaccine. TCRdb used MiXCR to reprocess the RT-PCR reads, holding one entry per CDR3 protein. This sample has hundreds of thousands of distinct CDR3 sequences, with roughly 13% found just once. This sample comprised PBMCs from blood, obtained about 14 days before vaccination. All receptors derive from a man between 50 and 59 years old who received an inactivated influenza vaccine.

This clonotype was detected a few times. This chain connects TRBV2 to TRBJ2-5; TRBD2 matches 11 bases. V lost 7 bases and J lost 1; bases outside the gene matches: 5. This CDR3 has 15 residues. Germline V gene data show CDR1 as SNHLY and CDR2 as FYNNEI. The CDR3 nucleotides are TGTGCCAGCACCAGGACTAGCGGGCCCCAAGAGACCCAGTACTTC. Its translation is CASTRTSGPQETQYF.

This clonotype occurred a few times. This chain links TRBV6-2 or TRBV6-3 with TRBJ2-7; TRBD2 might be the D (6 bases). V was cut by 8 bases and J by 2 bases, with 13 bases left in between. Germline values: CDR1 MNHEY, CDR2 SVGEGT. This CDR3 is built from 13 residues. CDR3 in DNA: TGTGCCAGCCACCGGGACTGGGCCTACGAGCAGTACTTC. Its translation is CASHRDWAYEQYF.

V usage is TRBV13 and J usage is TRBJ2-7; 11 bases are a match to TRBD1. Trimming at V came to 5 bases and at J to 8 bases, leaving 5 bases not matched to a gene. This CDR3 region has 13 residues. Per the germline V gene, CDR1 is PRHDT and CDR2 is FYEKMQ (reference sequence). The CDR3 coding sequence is TGTGCCAGCAGCGAAGGACAGGGGGCAAAGCAGTACTTC. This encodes CASSEGQGAKQYF.

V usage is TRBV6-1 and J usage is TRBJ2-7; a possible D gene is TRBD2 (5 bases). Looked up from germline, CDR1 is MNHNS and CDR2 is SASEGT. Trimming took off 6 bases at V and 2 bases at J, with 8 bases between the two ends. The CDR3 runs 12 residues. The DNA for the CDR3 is TGTGCCAGCAGAGGACTCCCCTACGAGCAGTACTTC. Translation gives CASRGLPYEQYF.

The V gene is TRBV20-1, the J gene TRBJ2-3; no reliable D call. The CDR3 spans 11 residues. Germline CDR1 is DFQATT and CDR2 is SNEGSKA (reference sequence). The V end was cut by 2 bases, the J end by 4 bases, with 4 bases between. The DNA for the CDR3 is TGCAGTGCTAGAATCTCAGATACGCAGTATTTT. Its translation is CSARISDTQYF.

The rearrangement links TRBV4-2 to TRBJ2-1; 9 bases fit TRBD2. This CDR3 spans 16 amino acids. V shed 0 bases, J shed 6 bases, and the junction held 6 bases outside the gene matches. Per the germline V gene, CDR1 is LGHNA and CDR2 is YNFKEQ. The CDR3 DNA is TGTGCCAGCAGCCAAGATGGGCTAGCGGGAACCAATGAGCAGTTCTTC. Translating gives CASSQDGLAGTNEQFF.

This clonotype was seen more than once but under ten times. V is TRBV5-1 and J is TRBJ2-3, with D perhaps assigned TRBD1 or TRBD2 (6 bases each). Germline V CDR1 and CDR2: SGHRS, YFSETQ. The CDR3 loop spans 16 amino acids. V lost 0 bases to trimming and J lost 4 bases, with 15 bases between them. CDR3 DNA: TGCGCCAGCAGCTTGGTAGTTTACGGGGGCTCAGATACGCAGTATTTT. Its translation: CASSLVVYGGSDTQYF.

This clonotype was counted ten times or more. The DNA of the CDR3 is TGCAGCGTTGAAGATGGGCTAGCGGGGCTCAATGAGCAGTTCTTC. Translated, it gives CSVEDGLAGLNEQFF. The chain recombines TRBV29-1 with TRBJ2-1; 9 nucleotides line up with TRBD2. Trimming took 0 bases from V and 6 from J; bases not matched to a gene: 6. CDR3 length equals 15 residues. The germline V gene encodes CDR1 SQVTM and CDR2 ANQGSEA.

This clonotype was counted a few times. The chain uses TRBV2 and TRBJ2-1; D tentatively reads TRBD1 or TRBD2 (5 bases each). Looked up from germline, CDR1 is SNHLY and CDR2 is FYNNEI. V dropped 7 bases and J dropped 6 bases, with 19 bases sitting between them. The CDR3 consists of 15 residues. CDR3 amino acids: CASIGKGPRGNEQFF. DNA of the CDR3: TGTGCCAGCATTGGAAAGGGGCCCCGGGGCAATGAGCAGTTCTTC.

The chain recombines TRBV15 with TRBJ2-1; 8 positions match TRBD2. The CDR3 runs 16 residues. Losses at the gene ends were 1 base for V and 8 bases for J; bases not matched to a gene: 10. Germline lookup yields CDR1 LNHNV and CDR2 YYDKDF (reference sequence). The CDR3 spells CATSRATGGPFDEQFF. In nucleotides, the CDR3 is TGTGCCACCAGCAGAGCTACGGGGGGGCCGTTCGATGAGCAGTTCTTC.

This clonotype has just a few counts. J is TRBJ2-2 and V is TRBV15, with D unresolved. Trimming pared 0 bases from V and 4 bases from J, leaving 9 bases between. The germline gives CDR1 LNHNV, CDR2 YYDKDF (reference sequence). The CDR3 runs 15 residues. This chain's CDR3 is CATSRDHRSTGELFF. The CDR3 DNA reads TGTGCCACCAGCAGAGATCATAGGAGCACCGGGGAGCTGTTTTTT. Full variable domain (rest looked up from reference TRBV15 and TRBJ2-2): DAMVIQNPRYQVTQFGKPVTLSCSQTLNHNVMYWYQQKSSQAPKLLFHYYDKDFNNEADTPDNFQSRRPNTSFCFLDIRSPGLGDTAMYLCATSRDHRSTGELFFGEGSRLTVL.

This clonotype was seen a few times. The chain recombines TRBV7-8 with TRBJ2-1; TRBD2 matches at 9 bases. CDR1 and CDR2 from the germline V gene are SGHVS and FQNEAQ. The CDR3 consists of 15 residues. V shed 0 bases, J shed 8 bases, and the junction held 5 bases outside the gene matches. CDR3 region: CASSLAGTSHHEQFF. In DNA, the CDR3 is TGTGCCAGCAGCTTAGCCGGGACTAGCCATCATGAGCAGTTCTTC. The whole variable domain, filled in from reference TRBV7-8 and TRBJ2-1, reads GAGVSQSPRYKVAKRGQDVALRCDPISGHVSLFWYQQALGQGPEFLTYFQNEAQLDKSGLPSDRFFAERPEGSVSTLKIQRTQQEDSAVYLCASSLAGTSHHEQFFGPGTRLTVL.

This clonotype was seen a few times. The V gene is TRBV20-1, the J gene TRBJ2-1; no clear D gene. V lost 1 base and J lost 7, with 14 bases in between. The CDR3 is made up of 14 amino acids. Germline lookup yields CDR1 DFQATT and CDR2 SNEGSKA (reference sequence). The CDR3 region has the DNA TGCAGTGCTAGAGGGGGAAGAAATTCTAATGAGCAGTTCTTC. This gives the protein CSARGGRNSNEQFF.

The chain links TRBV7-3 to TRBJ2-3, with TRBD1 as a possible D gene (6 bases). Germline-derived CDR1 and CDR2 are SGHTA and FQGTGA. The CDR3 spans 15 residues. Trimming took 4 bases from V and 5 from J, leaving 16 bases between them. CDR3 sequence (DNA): TGTGCCAGCAGCTCCCAACCCATCAGGGGAGATACGCAGTATTTT. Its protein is CASSSQPIRGDTQYF.

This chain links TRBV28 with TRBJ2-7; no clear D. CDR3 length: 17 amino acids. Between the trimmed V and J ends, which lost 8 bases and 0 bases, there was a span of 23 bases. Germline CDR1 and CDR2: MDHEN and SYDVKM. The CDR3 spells CASGREPYSEPSYEQYF. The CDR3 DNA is TGTGCCAGCGGACGAGAACCCTACAGCGAACCCTCCTACGAGCAGTACTTC.

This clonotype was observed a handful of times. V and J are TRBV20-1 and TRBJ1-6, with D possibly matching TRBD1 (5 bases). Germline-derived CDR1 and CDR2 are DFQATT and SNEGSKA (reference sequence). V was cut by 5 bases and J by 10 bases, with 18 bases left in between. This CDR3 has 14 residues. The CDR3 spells CSAQKGQGRSPLHF. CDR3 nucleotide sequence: TGCAGTGCTCAGAAAGGGCAGGGACGGTCACCCCTCCACTTT.

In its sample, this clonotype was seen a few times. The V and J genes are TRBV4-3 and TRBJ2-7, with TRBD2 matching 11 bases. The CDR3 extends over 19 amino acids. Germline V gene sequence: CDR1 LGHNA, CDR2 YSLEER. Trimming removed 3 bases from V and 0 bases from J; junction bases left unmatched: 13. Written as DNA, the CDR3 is TGCGCCAGCAGCCAGAGGCATGGACTAGCGGGCTCTAGCTCCTACGAGCAGTACTTC. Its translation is CASSQRHGLAGSSSYEQYF.

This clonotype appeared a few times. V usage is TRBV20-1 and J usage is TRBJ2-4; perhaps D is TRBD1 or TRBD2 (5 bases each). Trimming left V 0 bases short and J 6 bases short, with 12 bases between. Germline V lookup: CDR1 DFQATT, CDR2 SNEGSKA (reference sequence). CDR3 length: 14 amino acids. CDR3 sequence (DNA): TGCAGTGCTAGAGATTCTGGGACGGGAAACATTCAGTACTTC. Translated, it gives CSARDSGTGNIQYF.

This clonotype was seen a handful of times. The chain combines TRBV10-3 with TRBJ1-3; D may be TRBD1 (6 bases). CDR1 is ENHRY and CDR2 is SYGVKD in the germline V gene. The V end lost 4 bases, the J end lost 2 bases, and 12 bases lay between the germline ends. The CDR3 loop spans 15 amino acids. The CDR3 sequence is CAISGGGPTGNTIYF. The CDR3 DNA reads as TGTGCCATCAGTGGGGGGGGGCCAACTGGAAACACCATATATTTT.

The CDR3 loop reads CASSFDSGRVGYEQYF. The CDR3 nucleotides read TGTGCCAGCAGTTTTGATAGCGGGAGGGTAGGATACGAGCAGTACTTC. This chain links TRBV27 with TRBJ2-7; TRBD2 aligns across 11 bases. The CDR3 consists of 16 residues. J lost 4 bases, V lost 3 bases, and 8 bases had no gene match. Germline CDR1 reads MNHEY; CDR2 reads SMNVEV (reference sequence).

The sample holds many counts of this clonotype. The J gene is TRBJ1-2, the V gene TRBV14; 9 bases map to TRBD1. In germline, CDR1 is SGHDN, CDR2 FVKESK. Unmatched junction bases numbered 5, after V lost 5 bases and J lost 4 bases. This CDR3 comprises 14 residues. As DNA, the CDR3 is TGTGCCAGCAGCGTTGGGACAGGGCCCTATGGCTACACCTTC. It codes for CASSVGTGPYGYTF.

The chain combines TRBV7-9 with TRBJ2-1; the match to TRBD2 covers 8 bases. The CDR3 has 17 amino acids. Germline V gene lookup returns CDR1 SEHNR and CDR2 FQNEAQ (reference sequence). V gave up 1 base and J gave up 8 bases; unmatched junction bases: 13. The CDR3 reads CASSLVASGGVIDEQFF. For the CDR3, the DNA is TGTGCCAGCAGCTTAGTCGCGAGCGGGGGCGTGATAGATGAGCAGTTCTTC.

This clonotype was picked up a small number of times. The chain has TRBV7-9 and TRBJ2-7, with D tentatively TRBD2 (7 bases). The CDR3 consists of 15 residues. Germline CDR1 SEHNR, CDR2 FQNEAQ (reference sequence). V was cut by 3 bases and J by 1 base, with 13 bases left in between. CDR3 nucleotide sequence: TGTGCCAGCAGCTTTTATGGGAGGGGGTCCTACGAGCAGTACTTC. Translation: CASSFYGRGSYEQYF.

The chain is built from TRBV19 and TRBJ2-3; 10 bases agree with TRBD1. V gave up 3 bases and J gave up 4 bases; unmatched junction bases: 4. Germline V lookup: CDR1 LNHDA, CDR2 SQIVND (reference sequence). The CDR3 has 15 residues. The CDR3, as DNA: TGTGCCAGTAGTATCCGGGACAGGGGATCAGATACGCAGTATTTT. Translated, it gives CASSIRDRGSDTQYF.

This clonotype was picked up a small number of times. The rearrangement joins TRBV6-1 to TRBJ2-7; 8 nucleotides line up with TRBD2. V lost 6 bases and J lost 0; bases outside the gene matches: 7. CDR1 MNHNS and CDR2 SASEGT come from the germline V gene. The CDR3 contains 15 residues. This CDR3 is CASSPPGGLSYEQYF. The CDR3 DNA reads TGTGCCAGCAGCCCTCCGGGGGGGCTCTCCTACGAGCAGTACTTC.

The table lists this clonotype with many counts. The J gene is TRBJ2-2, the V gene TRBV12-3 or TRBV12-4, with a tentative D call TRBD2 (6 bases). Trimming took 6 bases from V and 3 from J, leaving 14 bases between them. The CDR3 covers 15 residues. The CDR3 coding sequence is TGTGCCAGCAGGACCGGGACTGTAGACACCGGGGAGCTGTTTTTT. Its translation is CASRTGTVDTGELFF.

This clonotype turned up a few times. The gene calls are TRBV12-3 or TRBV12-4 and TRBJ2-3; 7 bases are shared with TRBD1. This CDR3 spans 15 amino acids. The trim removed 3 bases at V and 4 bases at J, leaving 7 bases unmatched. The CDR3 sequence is CASSFSGQLADTQYF. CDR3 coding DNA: TGTGCCAGCAGTTTCTCGGGACAGCTTGCAGATACGCAGTATTTT.

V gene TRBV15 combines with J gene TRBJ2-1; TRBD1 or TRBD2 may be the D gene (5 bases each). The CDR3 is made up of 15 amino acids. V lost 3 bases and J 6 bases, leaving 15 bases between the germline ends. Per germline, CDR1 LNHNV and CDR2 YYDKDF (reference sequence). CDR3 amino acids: CATSSGQGASNEQFF. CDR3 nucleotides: TGTGCCACCAGCAGCGGGCAGGGAGCCTCCAATGAGCAGTTCTTC.